This is a list of T cell receptor beta chains from one sample in a study of OX40 agonist ivuxolimab in advanced cancers. Profiled with immunoSEQ multiplex PCR; TCRdb holds only in-frame clones, not every one. The table shows about 45,000 clones, with 85% to 90% occurring only once. This specimen consisted of CD4+ or CD8+ T cells sorted from blood, obtained in a trial of the OX40 agonist ivuxolimab. Source of these receptors: an adult with an advanced solid tumor such as melanoma, head and neck, liver or kidney cancer. Each CDR3 is given with its conserved first and last residue. The D gene is left open where the match is weak. The listing skips clone size in some rows; elsewhere it reads once, few, many or a size class.

j_call,v_call,d_call,clone_size,cdr3_aa,cdr3_nt
TRBJ1-4,TRBV28,.,.,CATTVSFNEKLFF,TGTGCCACCACTGTTTCGTTTAATGAAAAACTGTTTTTT
TRBJ1-2,TRBV25-1,TRBD1,.,CASGEQGRNYGYTF,TGTGCCAGCGGGGAACAGGGGAGGAACTATGGCTACACCTTC
TRBJ2-3,TRBV18,TRBD2,few,CASSPGLVGDTQYF,TGTGCCAGCTCGCCGGGACTAGTAGGAGATACGCAGTATTTT
TRBJ2-2,TRBV2,.,.,CASTQSDGVDWAGELFF,TGTGCCAGCACCCAATCGGACGGGGTAGATTGGGCCGGGGAGCTGTTTTTT
TRBJ1-5,TRBV6-5,.,.,CASSPGGQPQHF,TGTGCCAGCAGCCCTGGGGGGCAGCCCCAGCATTTT
TRBJ2-5,TRBV30,.,.,CAWRPANRLLQETQYF,TGTGCCTGGAGGCCAGCGAACCGGCTACTCCAAGAGACCCAGTACTTC
TRBJ1-5,TRBV15,.,.,CATSRGPARNQPQHF,TGTGCCACCAGCAGAGGGCCAGCGAGAAATCAGCCCCAGCATTTT
TRBJ2-1,TRBV7-3,TRBD2,once,CASSLSPSGTFGEQFF,TGTGCCAGCAGCTTATCCCCTAGCGGGACTTTCGGTGAGCAGTTCTTC
TRBJ2-1,TRBV7-3,TRBD2,.,CASSFTGTSVYNEQFF,TGTGCCAGCAGCTTTACCGGGACTAGCGTCTACAATGAGCAGTTCTTC
TRBJ2-3,TRBV7-3,.,.,CASSPQGLDTQYF,TGTGCCAGCAGCCCACAGGGTTTAGATACGCAGTATTTT
TRBJ1-1,TRBV19,.,once,CASSIDHVNTEAFF,TGTGCCAGTAGTATAGATCACGTGAACACTGAAGCTTTCTTT
TRBJ2-3,TRBV7-8,.,once,CASSLVGSTDTQYF,TGTGCCAGCAGCTTAGTTGGCAGCACAGATACGCAGTATTTT
TRBJ2-7,TRBV5-1,.,.,CANYKCQLAGVPLDYEQYF,.
TRBJ2-3,TRBV28,.,.,CASSEGHSTDTQYF,TGTGCCAGCAGTGAAGGACACTCCACAGATACGCAGTATTTT
TRBJ2-5,TRBV7-2,.,.,CASSLGSVETQYF,TGTGCCAGCAGCCTAGGGTCGGTAGAGACCCAGTACTTC
TRBJ2-1,TRBV5-4,.,.,CASSFGGLGHNEQFF,TGTGCCAGCAGCTTCGGGGGACTCGGGCACAATGAGCAGTTCTTC
TRBJ2-7,TRBV28,TRBD1,.,CASSSTGQVYEQYF,TGTGCCAGCAGTTCCACGGGACAGGTTTACGAGCAGTACTTC
TRBJ1-2,TRBV9,.,.,CASSVDPGLNYGYTF,TGTGCCAGCAGCGTAGATCCAGGCCTTAACTATGGCTACACCTTC
TRBJ2-7,TRBV28,.,.,CASSSTTPTPYEQYF,TGTGCCAGCAGTTCTACGACCCCTACTCCCTACGAGCAGTACTTC
TRBJ2-5,TRBV10-2,.,.,CASGLAKETQYF,TGCGCCAGCGGGCTAGCGAAAGAGACCCAGTACTTC
TRBJ1-4,TRBV19,.,.,CASSIHRDGEKLFF,TGTGCCAGTAGTATTCACCGGGACGGAGAAAAACTGTTTTTT
TRBJ2-1,TRBV11-2,.,.,CASSLFVGAPQGEQFF,TGTGCCAGCAGCTTATTTGTCGGGGCCCCACAGGGTGAGCAGTTCTTC
TRBJ2-1,TRBV7-3,.,.,CASSLGGSGEQFF,TGTGCCAGCAGCTTAGGAGGTTCAGGTGAGCAGTTCTTC
TRBJ2-2,TRBV9,.,.,CASSVDYTGELFF,TGTGCCAGCAGCGTAGATTACACCGGGGAGCTGTTTTTT
TRBJ2-3,TRBV11-1,.,.,CASSLIEGRYTDTQYF,TGTGCCAGCAGCTTAATTGAGGGAAGATACACAGATACGCAGTATTTT
TRBJ2-2,TRBV7-2,.,.,CASSRRGSNTGELFF,TGTGCCAGCAGCCGACGGGGCTCAAACACCGGGGAGCTGTTTTTT
TRBJ1-2,TRBV5-6,TRBD1,.,CASSLKGQGSWNGYTF,TGTGCCAGCAGCTTGAAGGGACAGGGCTCATGGAATGGCTACACCTTC
TRBJ2-7,TRBV27,TRBD2,.,CASNQVGTSGRHAFGEQYF,TGTGCCAGTAACCAAGTCGGGACTAGCGGGAGGCATGCTTTCGGCGAGCAGTACTTC
TRBJ1-1,TRBV5-1,.,.,CASSLAGGNTEAFF,TGCGCCAGCAGCTTGGCCGGGGGAAACACTGAAGCTTTCTTT
TRBJ2-7,TRBV28,.,.,CASSSFPTVTGPVEQYF,TGTGCCAGCTCAAGTTTTCCTACCGTGACAGGACCCGTGGAGCAGTACTTC
TRBJ2-5,TRBV5-1,TRBD2,.,CASSLEIGRAGETQYF,TGCGCCAGCAGCTTGGAGATCGGGAGGGCCGGAGAGACCCAGTACTTC
TRBJ1-5,TRBV15,TRBD1,.,CATSRDPGQGASQPQHF,TGTGCCACCAGCAGAGACCCCGGACAGGGGGCTTCTCAGCCCCAGCATTTT
TRBJ2-7,TRBV19,.,.,CASSMSRTYEQYF,TGTGCCAGTAGTATGTCCCGCACCTACGAGCAGTACTTC
TRBJ1-4,TRBV30,.,.,CAWRRPGGGEKLFF,TGTGCCTGGAGGAGGCCCGGGGGAGGCGAAAAACTGTTTTTT
TRBJ2-1,TRBV30,TRBD1,once,CAWRDRGNEQFF,TGTGCCTGGAGAGACAGGGGCAATGAGCAGTTCTTC
TRBJ1-2,TRBV28,TRBD1,.,CASSLFGTGYGYTF,TGTGCCAGCAGTTTGTTCGGGACAGGGTATGGCTACACCTTC
TRBJ2-4,TRBV10-1,.,.,CASPDRGAKNIQYF,TGCGCCAGTCCGGACAGAGGAGCCAAAAACATTCAGTACTTC
TRBJ1-2,TRBV7-2,.,.,CASSLATNYGYTF,TGTGCCAGCAGCTTAGCGACAAACTATGGCTACACCTTC
TRBJ1-1,TRBV18,TRBD1,.,CASSPLGQGTEAFF,TGTGCCAGCTCACCACTGGGACAGGGCACTGAAGCTTTCTTT
TRBJ2-3,TRBV10-3,.,.,CAISESNTGRDTQYF,TGTGCCATCAGTGAGTCGAATACAGGTAGAGATACGCAGTATTTT
TRBJ2-7,TRBV29-1,.,once,CSVGQVYEQYF,TGCAGCGTTGGACAGGTCTACGAGCAGTACTTC